What follows are 17 T cell receptor beta chains derived from one specimen sequenced in a study of cytomegalovirus exposure and HLA in healthy donors. Sequencing used immunoSEQ multiplex PCR; TCRdb keeps in-frame clones, though not all of them. The sample includes about 220,000 clones, about 86% seen only once; the top ten take around 3%. The sequenced sample was PBMCs. Source of these receptors: a woman between 18 and 29 years old in good health and CMV-seronegative.

V is TRBV7-9 and J is TRBJ1-1; D is possibly TRBD1 (6 bases). Germline loops: CDR1 SEHNR, CDR2 FQNEAQ (reference sequence). V was trimmed by 4 bases and J by 1 base, leaving 7 bases between them. This CDR3 region has 13 residues. The CDR3 protein is CASSWDTNTEAFF. CDR3 sequence (DNA): TGTGCCAGCAGCTGGGACACGAACACTGAAGCTTTCTTT.

The chain has TRBV27 and TRBJ2-1, with a possible D match to TRBD1 (6 bases). Trimming cost V 2 bases and J 2 bases, with 7 bases left between them. The CDR3 covers 14 residues. Germline CDR1 reads MNHEY; CDR2 reads SMNVEV (reference sequence). The CDR3 spells CASSLQGTYNEQFF. The CDR3, as DNA: TGTGCCAGCAGTTTACAGGGGACCTACAATGAGCAGTTCTTC.

The chain joins TRBV27 to TRBJ2-5, with D possibly being TRBD2 (7 bases). V was shortened by 7 bases and J by 6 bases, with 12 bases between the two germline ends. The V gene's germline CDR1 is MNHEY and CDR2 SMNVEV (reference sequence). This CDR3 spans 12 amino acids. The CDR3 DNA reads as TGTGCCAGCATGAGCGGGACAAAGACCCAGTACTTC. This codes for CASMSGTKTQYF.

The chain couples TRBV5-8 to TRBJ2-2; 7 positions agree with TRBD2. Trimming took 1 base from V and 0 from J; bases not matched to a gene: 0. This CDR3 is built from 15 residues. Germline V gene sequence: CDR1 SGHTS, CDR2 YDEGEE. In DNA, the CDR3 is TGTGCCAGCAGCTTGCTAGCGGCGAACACCGGGGAGCTGTTTTTT. It specifies CASSLLAANTGELFF.

The chain has TRBV4-1 and TRBJ2-7, with D perhaps TRBD2 (6 bases). Germline V CDR1 and CDR2: MGHRA, YSYEKL. This CDR3 has 15 residues. Trimming cost V 1 base and J 3 bases, with 13 bases left between them. The CDR3 DNA reads TGCGCCAGCAGCCAAGCCCCCCAGGGAGGCTACGAGCAGTACTTC. The encoded protein is CASSQAPQGGYEQYF.

V is TRBV9 and J is TRBJ2-1; 9 nucleotides match TRBD1. Trimming took 2 bases from V and 4 from J; bases not matched to a gene: 7. CDR1 SGDLS and CDR2 YYNGEE come from the germline V gene. CDR3 length: 16 residues. CDR3 in DNA: TGTGCCAGCAGCGTTCTGACAGGGGGACTTTACAATGAGCAGTTCTTC. It translates to CASSVLTGGLYNEQFF.

V is TRBV18 and J is TRBJ1-1; D ambiguous. The CDR3 totals 13 residues. Germline-derived CDR1 and CDR2 are KGHSH and LQKENI. Trimming cost V 0 bases and J 5 bases, with 7 bases left between them. The CDR3 sequence is CASSPPSRTEAFF. The CDR3 coding sequence is TGTGCCAGCTCACCACCATCGAGAACTGAAGCTTTCTTT.

This chain connects TRBV5-1 to TRBJ2-7, with 15 bases aligning to TRBD2. The length of the CDR3 is 16 residues. Germline V gives CDR1 SGHRS, CDR2 YFSETQ. V dropped 4 bases and J dropped 4; count of bases not matched to a gene: 6. The CDR3 here is CASSRGLAGGVYEQYF. The CDR3 DNA follows: TGCGCCAGCAGCCGGGGACTAGCGGGAGGCGTTTACGAGCAGTACTTC.

This clone was recorded once. The rearrangement links TRBV2 to TRBJ2-3, with D possibly being TRBD2 (6 bases). V was clipped by 4 bases and J by 0 bases, with 11 bases between them. The CDR3 runs 15 residues. The germline V gene encodes CDR1 SNHLY and CDR2 FYNNEI. The CDR3 DNA follows: TGTGCCAGCAGTGCTGGTAGCGGTAGCACAGATACGCAGTATTTT. Its protein is CASSAGSGSTDTQYF.

The gene calls are TRBV28 and TRBJ2-2; D remains unclear. The length of the CDR3 is 14 residues. Trimming stripped 3 bases from V and 6 bases from J, with 11 bases between. Germline V lookup: CDR1 MDHEN, CDR2 SYDVKM. The CDR3 spells CASSFVEAPGELFF. In DNA, the CDR3 is TGTGCCAGCAGTTTTGTCGAGGCGCCCGGGGAGCTGTTTTTT.

The J gene is TRBJ2-1, the V gene TRBV11-2; possible D gene TRBD2, 8 bases. The germline gives CDR1 SGHAT, CDR2 FQNNGV. The CDR3 extends over 16 amino acids. The V end lost 5 bases, the J end lost 1 base, and 15 bases lay between the germline ends. The CDR3, as DNA: TGTGCCAGCAGCCCCGGGAGGGGGCGGTCCTACAATGAGCAGTTCTTC. This sequence encodes CASSPGRGRSYNEQFF.

V and J are TRBV30 and TRBJ1-1; D not certain. The ends were cut back, 3 bases at V and 1 base at J, with 12 bases in the middle. There are 14 residues in the CDR3. Germline V gene sequence: CDR1 GTSNPN, CDR2 SVGIG (reference sequence). CDR3 sequence reads: CAWRLRGTNTEAFF. CDR3 coding DNA: TGTGCCTGGAGATTGCGGGGAACGAACACTGAAGCTTTCTTT.

The V and J genes are TRBV19 and TRBJ2-7; TRBD1 is a possible D gene (7 bases). Germline V gene data show CDR1 as LNHDA and CDR2 as SQIVND (reference sequence). The length of the CDR3 is 13 residues. Trimming removed 6 bases at V and 5 bases at J, with 14 bases between. CDR3 nucleotides: TGTGCCAGTAGGGGCGGAGGGGGCCACGAGCAGTACTTC. Protein product: CASRGGGGHEQYF.

This clone showed up just once. V is TRBV25-1 and J is TRBJ2-7; D is unresolved. V was shortened by 5 bases and J by 6 bases, with 11 bases between the two germline ends. The length of the CDR3 is 12 residues. Germline-derived CDR1 and CDR2 are MGHDK and SYGVNS. The CDR3 region is CASSPGSTEQYF. The CDR3 coding sequence is TGTGCCAGCAGTCCCGGTAGCACCGAGCAGTACTTC.

DNA for the CDR3: TGTGCCAGCAGCCTAAGAGATTACAGGGACCCAGGAAACACCATATATTTT. Its translation: CASSLRDYRDPGNTIYF. The chain joins TRBV5-6 to TRBJ1-3; possibly TRBD1 for D (6 bases). Germline V CDR1 and CDR2: SGHDT, YYEEEE. Trimming took off 4 bases at V and 4 bases at J, with 21 bases between the two ends. This CDR3 has 17 residues.

The V and J genes are TRBV29-1 and TRBJ1-2; D is undetermined. CDR1 and CDR2 (germline): SQVTM, ANQGSEA. This CDR3 spans 15 amino acids. Trimming cost V 2 bases and J 8 bases, with 21 bases left between them. This CDR3 reads CSVEIIRTEGGGYTF. For the CDR3, the DNA is TGCAGCGTTGAAATAATCCGGACGGAAGGCGGGGGCTACACCTTC. The whole variable domain, filled in from reference TRBV29-1 and TRBJ1-2, reads SAVISQKPSRDICQRGTSLTIQCQVDSQVTMMFWYRQQPGQSLTLIATANQGSEATYESGFVIDKFPISRPNLTFSTLTVSNMSPEDSSIYLCSVEIIRTEGGGYTFGSGTRLTVV.

This chain connects TRBV5-4 to TRBJ2-3, with D possibly being TRBD2 (6 bases). The V gene lost 1 base and the J gene lost 2 bases, with 11 bases spanning the gap. Per the germline V gene, CDR1 is SGHNT and CDR2 is YYREEE (reference sequence). This CDR3 region has 15 residues. The CDR3 spells CASSLLVADTDTQYF. CDR3 nucleotide sequence: TGTGCCAGCAGCTTGCTAGTAGCGGACACAGATACGCAGTATTTT.